This passage covers 5 T cell receptor beta chains from one sample sequenced in a study of T cells in Graves' hyperthyroidism and ophthalmopathy. From RNA transcripts, TCR beta CDR3 regions were amplified. A first-round RT-PCR of the TCR CDR3 used the HTBI primer set. TCRdb reanalysed the multiplex PCR reads using MiXCR and keeps one entry per CDR3 protein. The sample lists roughly 530,000 distinct CDR3 sequences, 17% occurring once. Material for sequencing was blood. The receptors originated from a woman aged 18-29 years with Graves' ophthalmopathy.

This clonotype was found many times. This sequence joins TRBV11-2 and TRBJ2-2; perhaps TRBD2 as D (5 bases). V shed 8 bases and J shed 7 bases, with 8 bases lying between them. CDR1 and CDR2 (germline): SGHAT, FQNNGV. This CDR3 has 11 residues. CDR3 in amino acids: CASARGGELFF. The CDR3 DNA is TGTGCCAGCGCACGGGGCGGGGAGCTGTTTTTT. Drawing the rest from reference TRBV11-2 and TRBJ2-2, the complete variable domain is EAGVAQSPRYKIIEKRQSVAFWCNPISGHATLYWYQQILGQGPKLLIQFQNNGVVDDSQLPKDRFSAERLKGVDSTLKIQPAKLEDSAVYLCASARGGELFFGEGSRLTVL.

This clonotype came up a few times. The V and J genes are TRBV15 and TRBJ1-2; D is ambiguous. Trimming pared 1 base from V and 8 bases from J, leaving 11 bases between. CDR3 size: 13 residues. Looked up from germline, CDR1 is LNHNV and CDR2 is YYDKDF (reference sequence). The CDR3 DNA reads as TGTGCCACCAGCAGAGCGCGGAGCCGGGGCTACACCTTC. This gives the protein CATSRARSRGYTF.

This clonotype was seen a few times. The chain joins TRBV20-1 to TRBJ1-1; D unresolved. Germline CDR1 is DFQATT and CDR2 is SNEGSKA (reference sequence). V was shortened by 3 bases and J by 7 bases, with 6 bases between the two germline ends. The CDR3 has 10 residues. CDR3 residues: CSARQGEAFF. In DNA form, the CDR3 reads TGCAGTGCTAGGCAAGGTGAAGCTTTCTTT.

The CDR3 DNA reads TGCGCCAGCAGCATAGGACTAGCGGGAGGGCCGAGCGGGGAGCTGTTTTTT. Its protein product is CASSIGLAGGPSGELFF. The chain combines TRBV5-1 with TRBJ2-2, with TRBD2 matching over 15 bases. Losses at the gene ends were 4 bases for V and 7 bases for J; bases not matched to a gene: 8. Germline CDR1 reads SGHRS; CDR2 reads YFSETQ. CDR3 length: 17 residues. Based on the CDR3 plus reference TRBV5-1 and TRBJ2-2, the full variable domain is KAGVTQTPRYLIKTRGQQVTLSCSPISGHRSVSWYQQTPGQGLQFLFEYFSETQRNKGNFPGRFSGRQFSNSRSEMNVSTLELGDSALYLCASSIGLAGGPSGELFFGEGSRLTVL.

This clonotype occurred a few times. V and J are TRBV12-3 or TRBV12-4 and TRBJ1-2, with 8 bases that match TRBD1. The CDR3 is 13 residues long. V gave up 7 bases and J gave up 7 bases; unmatched junction bases: 8. The CDR3 nucleotides read TGTGCCAGCACCTCGGACAGGGTGTCTGGCTACACCTTC. As protein: CASTSDRVSGYTF.